In its sample, the clone carrying this T cell receptor beta chain was seen a few times. Its antigen is unknown. Generation of TCR cDNA used 5'RACE template switching (which added a universal primer site and UMIs). TCRdb independently ran MiXCR on the 5' RACE reads; one entry per CDR3 protein. The sample carries hundreds of thousands of distinct CDR3 sequences, about 19% recorded once. This sample is part of a study of T cells after yellow fever vaccination. The study, taken as a whole, reports: Abundant clonotypes from the bulk population could get into FACS-sorted repertoires as contaminants. Relatively few clonotypes were ones that appeared in both CD4 and CD8 compartments.

The receptor comes from a man in his late teens or twenties who received the YFV17D yellow fever vaccine. The starting material was PBMCs, obtained before the yellow fever booster vaccination.

The DNA for the CDR3 is TGCGCCAGCAGCCTCGCAGCGGGGGGAGGAGAGACCCAGTACTTC. This gives the protein CASSLAAGGGETQYF. The chain uses TRBV4-3 and TRBJ2-5, with 9 bases lining up with TRBD2. The germline CDR1 and CDR2 sequences are LGHNA and YSLEER. The CDR3 has 15 amino acids. Losses at the gene ends were 4 bases for V and 4 bases for J; bases not matched to a gene: 7.